A single sample is the source of the 26 T cell receptor beta chains below, sequenced in a study of T cell changes during pregnancy in multiple sclerosis. Some clones are missing from TCRdb's copy, which holds only in-frame ones; the method was immunoSEQ multiplex PCR. The sample consists of some 46,000 clones, almost 95% of them appearing once. The sample taken for sequencing was peripheral blood. The receptors were gathered from a female donor with multiple sclerosis, enrolled in a pregnancy study.

The table lists this clone with a count of one. The J gene is TRBJ2-5, the V gene TRBV5-1; D unclear. V shed 0 bases and J shed 5 bases, with 14 bases lying between them. This CDR3 is 15 amino acids long. In germline, CDR1 is SGHRS, CDR2 YFSETQ. CDR3: CASSLVARPWETQYF. In nucleotides, the CDR3 is TGCGCCAGCAGCTTGGTTGCCAGGCCATGGGAGACCCAGTACTTC.

The chain carries TRBV6-1 and TRBJ2-1, with TRBD1 matching 8 bases. This CDR3 is built from 14 residues. Germline values: CDR1 MNHNS, CDR2 SASEGT. J was trimmed by 4 bases and V by 10 bases; bases with no gene match: 9. The CDR3 protein is CATRTGSPYNEQFF. The CDR3, as DNA: TGTGCCACCCGGACAGGGAGCCCTTACAATGAGCAGTTCTTC.

The chain recombines TRBV5-1 with TRBJ1-1, with D unclear. The ends were cut back, 6 bases at V and 4 bases at J, with 10 bases in the middle. The CDR3 is 12 amino acids. CDR1 is SGHRS and CDR2 is YFSETQ in the germline V gene. The DNA of the CDR3 is TGCGCCAGCAAGGAGGGAGGCACTGAAGCTTTCTTT. It is translated as CASKEGGTEAFF.

The V and J genes are TRBV28 and TRBJ2-1; D remains ambiguous. Germline values: CDR1 MDHEN, CDR2 SYDVKM. The CDR3 runs 14 residues. Trimming took off 6 bases at V and 2 bases at J, with 11 bases between the two ends. The CDR3 is CASSPGRTYNEQFF. CDR3 nucleotide sequence: TGTGCCAGCAGCCCTGGACGAACCTACAATGAGCAGTTCTTC.

The rearrangement uses TRBV6-5 and TRBJ2-4; D possibly corresponds to TRBD1 (6 bases). V gave up 6 bases and J gave up 3 bases, with 9 bases separating them. Germline V lookup: CDR1 MNHEY, CDR2 SVGAGI. The CDR3 has 13 amino acids. In DNA form, the CDR3 reads TGTGCCAGCAGGGGACATATCAAAAACATTCAGTACTTC. Translating gives CASRGHIKNIQYF.

The rearrangement uses TRBV7-2 and TRBJ2-1; TRBD1 might be the D (6 bases). The CDR3 covers 16 residues. The V end lost 2 bases, the J end lost 6 bases, and 17 bases lay between the germline ends. The germline V gene has CDR1 SGHTA and CDR2 FQGNSA. CDR3 DNA sequence: TGTGCCAGCAGCTTACAGGGGTTTTCAGGTCCCAATGAGCAGTTCTTC. Its translation is CASSLQGFSGPNEQFF.

The chain joins TRBV19 to TRBJ2-3; 7 bases are shared with TRBD1. The CDR3 has 15 amino acids. CDR1 and CDR2 (germline): LNHDA, SQIVND (reference sequence). V lost 3 bases and J lost 4; bases outside the gene matches: 7. The DNA for the CDR3 is TGTGCCAGTAGTATCGACAGGGCTAGTCCAGATACGCAGTATTTT. It is translated as CASSIDRASPDTQYF.

The rearrangement joins TRBV27 to TRBJ2-7, with 12 bases fitting TRBD2. V gave up 2 bases and J gave up 2 bases; unmatched junction bases: 4. CDR3 size: 16 residues. Per germline, CDR1 MNHEY and CDR2 SMNVEV (reference sequence). The CDR3 DNA reads as TGTGCCAGCAGTTTAATACTAGCGGGAGGCCCCTACGAGCAGTACTTC. Its protein product is CASSLILAGGPYEQYF.

As to this clone: Compared with germline, one end of the junction differs, possibly owing to a read error. The CDR3 loop is CASSSRQHLF. The CDR3 region has the DNA TGTGCCAGCAGCTCTAGACAGCACCTCTTC. This chain connects TRBV7-6 to TRBJ1-2; maybe TRBD1 (5 bases). The CDR3 is 10 amino acids. Germline CDR1 SGHVS, CDR2 FNYEAQ.

V gene TRBV6-1 combines with J gene TRBJ1-2; D remains unclear. This CDR3 spans 14 amino acids. Germline V gene sequence: CDR1 MNHNS, CDR2 SASEGT. Trimming took 2 bases from V and 0 from J, leaving 7 bases between them. CDR3 amino acids: CASSEQNANYGYTF. CDR3 bases: TGTGCCAGCAGTGAACAGAACGCTAACTATGGCTACACCTTC.

This chain uses TRBV4-1 with TRBJ1-5; no clear D gene. Germline loops: CDR1 MGHRA, CDR2 YSYEKL. CDR3 length: 15 residues. Trimming removed 4 bases from V and 0 bases from J, with 10 bases in between. The CDR3: CASSPGDYSNQPQHF. In nucleotides, the CDR3 is TGCGCCAGCAGCCCAGGAGATTATAGCAATCAGCCCCAGCATTTT.

This rearrangement joins TRBV5-1 to TRBJ2-7; no reliable D call. CDR1 and CDR2 from the germline V gene are SGHRS and YFSETQ. The CDR3 extends over 19 amino acids. V was cut by 0 bases and J by 0 bases, with 22 bases left in between. The CDR3 nucleotides are TGCGCCAGCAGCTTGGCCGCCCATACCTTCCCAATCGTCTCCTACGAGCAGTACTTC. This codes for CASSLAAHTFPIVSYEQYF.

The CDR3 region is CASSIGGLARNEQFF. The DNA of the CDR3 is TGTGCCAGTAGTATTGGGGGACTAGCTAGGAATGAGCAGTTCTTC. The chain combines TRBV19 with TRBJ2-1; TRBD2 aligns across 9 bases. This CDR3 comprises 15 residues. From germline, CDR1 is LNHDA and CDR2 SQIVND (reference sequence). The trim removed 3 bases at V and 7 bases at J, leaving 7 bases unmatched. Complete variable domain (other parts from reference TRBV19 and TRBJ2-1): DGGITQSPKYLFRKEGQNVTLSCEQNLNHDAMYWYRQDPGQGLRLIYYSQIVNDFQKGDIAEGYSVSREKKESFPLTVTSAQKNPTAFYLCASSIGGLARNEQFFGPGTRLTVL.

The chain links TRBV4-1 to TRBJ1-2, with D hard to call. The germline V gene has CDR1 MGHRA and CDR2 YSYEKL. The CDR3 contains 14 residues. V was shortened by 0 bases and J by 5 bases, with 10 bases between the two germline ends. The CDR3 nucleotides are TGCGCCAGCAGCCAAGACCGCAGCCCTTATGGCTACACCTTC. Protein product: CASSQDRSPYGYTF.

This sequence joins TRBV29-1 and TRBJ1-2; D gene uncertain. Germline V lookup: CDR1 SQVTM, CDR2 ANQGSEA. This CDR3 contains 12 residues. Trimming removed 4 bases at V and 0 bases at J, with 6 bases between. CDR3 DNA: TGCAGCGTTGCGGGAGCTAACTATGGCTACACCTTC. This sequence encodes CSVAGANYGYTF.

J is TRBJ2-2 and V is TRBV5-1; 9 bases fit TRBD1. The CDR3 contains 13 residues. Germline-derived CDR1 and CDR2 are SGHRS and YFSETQ. The junction had 3 bases not matched to a gene; V was cut back by 5 bases and J by 7 bases. CDR3 nucleotide sequence: TGCGCCAGCAGACGGACAGGGGTCGGGGAGCTGTTTTTT. Amino acids: CASRRTGVGELFF.

This chain links TRBV9 with TRBJ1-5, with D possibly being TRBD1 (6 bases). The CDR3 contains 15 residues. The germline gives CDR1 SGDLS, CDR2 YYNGEE. Deletions cut 3 bases from V and 1 base from J, with 11 bases between. CDR3 coding DNA: TGTGCCAGCAGCGCGACAGGAGGAAGCAATCAGCCCCAGCATTTT. This gives the protein CASSATGGSNQPQHF.

CDR3 nucleotide sequence: TGCAGCGTTGTGGGACTAGCGGCAGGAAGTTACAATGAGCAGTTCTTC. It is translated as CSVVGLAAGSYNEQFF. This chain joins TRBV29-1 and TRBJ2-1; 11 nucleotides line up with TRBD2. Per germline, CDR1 SQVTM and CDR2 ANQGSEA. With 4 bases clipped from V and 4 bases from J, the junction kept 9 bases outside the gene matches. CDR3 length: 16 amino acids.

The chain links TRBV5-6 to TRBJ2-7, with 13 bases lining up with TRBD2. J was trimmed by 6 bases and V by 2 bases; bases with no gene match: 5. CDR1 is SGHDT, CDR2 YYEEEE, per germline. The CDR3 length is 15 residues. CDR3 loop: CASSLLAGGVPEQYF. The CDR3 DNA is TGTGCCAGCAGCTTACTAGCGGGAGGGGTTCCCGAGCAGTACTTC. Full variable domain (outside the CDR3, taken from reference TRBV5-6 and TRBJ2-7): DAGVTQSPTHLIKTRGQQVTLRCSPKSGHDTVSWYQQALGQGPQFIFQYYEEEERQRGNFPDRFSGHQFPNYSSELNVNALLLGDSALYLCASSLLAGGVPEQYFGPGTRLTVT.

The chain joins TRBV10-3 to TRBJ2-5, with D possibly being TRBD1 (6 bases). Germline V lookup: CDR1 ENHRY, CDR2 SYGVKD. This CDR3 has 16 residues. Trimming left V 0 bases short and J 2 bases short, with 13 bases between. The CDR3 loop is CAISESTARGQETQYF. DNA for the CDR3: TGTGCCATCAGTGAGTCGACAGCTAGGGGGCAAGAGACCCAGTACTTC.

The genes are TRBV9 and TRBJ2-1, with 12 bases identical to TRBD2. In germline, CDR1 is SGDLS, CDR2 YYNGEE. The CDR3 is made up of 16 amino acids. V shed 3 bases, J shed 4 bases, and the junction held 5 bases outside the gene matches. CDR3 sequence: CASSARLAGEYNEQFF. CDR3 sequence (DNA): TGTGCCAGCAGCGCCAGACTAGCGGGAGAATACAATGAGCAGTTCTTC.

The rearrangement uses TRBV10-3 and TRBJ2-5; TRBD2 matches at 12 bases. The CDR3 is 14 residues long. The ends lost 3 bases at V and 5 bases at J; junction bases unmatched: 1. Looked up from germline, CDR1 is ENHRY and CDR2 is SYGVKD. CDR3 DNA: TGTGCCATCAGTGAACTAGCGGGAGGTGAGACCCAGTACTTC. Translation: CAISELAGGETQYF.

The V call is TRBV4-3, the J call TRBJ2-1, with 7 bases identical to TRBD2. Unmatched junction bases numbered 6, after V lost 0 bases and J lost 4 bases. Germline CDR1 is LGHNA and CDR2 is YSLEER. This CDR3 is 16 amino acids long. In nucleotides, the CDR3 is TGCGCCAGCAGCCAAGACGGGGCAGCGGGGTACAATGAGCAGTTCTTC. Protein sequence: CASSQDGAAGYNEQFF.

This clone was recorded once. This sequence joins TRBV28 and TRBJ1-1; D is undetermined. This CDR3 has 11 residues. Germline CDR1 reads MDHEN; CDR2 reads SYDVKM. V was cut by 3 bases and J by 6 bases, with 5 bases left in between. The DNA of the CDR3 is TGTGCCAGCAGTTTGCCATCTGAAGCTTTCTTT. Translation gives CASSLPSEAFF.

The CDR3 bases are TGTGCCAGCAGTTATAAAGGGGGACAGCACTACGAGCAGTACTTC. It is translated as CASSYKGGQHYEQYF. The chain recombines TRBV27 with TRBJ2-7; 7 bases fit TRBD1. The CDR3 has 15 residues. Germline CDR1 MNHEY, CDR2 SMNVEV (reference sequence). V dropped 4 bases and J dropped 3; count of bases not matched to a gene: 9.

The chain employs TRBV4-1 and TRBJ2-7; possible D gene TRBD1, 5 bases. The CDR3 spans 14 residues. Between the trimmed V and J ends, which lost 1 base and 5 bases, there was a span of 12 bases. Germline CDR1 and CDR2: MGHRA and YSYEKL. In DNA, the CDR3 is TGCGCCAGCAGCCAAGGTGACAGCCCCCACGAGCAGTACTTC. Its translation: CASSQGDSPHEQYF.